Presented here are 7 T cell receptor beta chains from one specimen sequenced in a study of T cells in Graves' hyperthyroidism and ophthalmopathy. Amplification of TCR beta CDR3 regions was performed using RNA transcripts as template. The study used the HTBI primer set for a first-round RT-PCR of the TCR CDR3. TCRdb called the multiplex PCR reads again in MiXCR, with one record for every CDR3 protein. Of approximately 500,000 distinct CDR3 sequences listed, roughly 46% are singletons. Sequencing was done on a sample of peripheral blood or thyroid tissue (not recorded which). Every receptor here comes from a woman aged 18-29 years with Graves' hyperthyroidism.

About this clonotype itself: One end of the junction is discordant with germline, which a read error may explain. The V gene is TRBV5-1, the J gene TRBJ2-2; 9 positions agree with TRBD2. This CDR3 has 16 residues. Germline V gene lookup returns CDR1 SGHRS and CDR2 YFSETQ. The CDR3 DNA sequence: TGCGCCAGCAGCTCCAGGACTAGCGTGAACACCGGGGAGCTGCTTTTT. Its translation is CASSSRTSVNTGELLF. Based on the CDR3 plus reference TRBV5-1 and TRBJ2-2, the full variable domain is KAGVTQTPRYLIKTRGQQVTLSCSPISGHRSVSWYQQTPGQGLQFLFEYFSETQRNKGNFPGRFSGRQFSNSRSEMNVSTLELGDSALYLCASSSRTSVNTGELLFGEGSRLTVL.

Only a few counts were recorded for this clonotype. V and J are TRBV11-1 and TRBJ1-4; no firm D call. The CDR3 has 13 amino acids. Trimming took off 2 bases at V and 5 bases at J, with 6 bases between the two ends. CDR1 and CDR2 from the germline V gene are SGHAT and FQDESV (reference sequence). The CDR3 nucleotides read TGTGCCAGCAGCTTAATGGTGAATGAAAAACTGTTTTTT. Translation: CASSLMVNEKLFF.

The genes are TRBV29-1 and TRBJ2-1; the D gene is possibly TRBD2 (5 bases). Germline CDR1 reads SQVTM; CDR2 reads ANQGSEA. CDR3 length equals 14 residues. V lost 7 bases and J lost 6, with 19 bases in between. For the CDR3, the DNA is TGCAGCGCTACAATCGGAGGCAAGCGCAATGAGCAGTTCTTC. Its translation: CSATIGGKRNEQFF.

This clonotype was detected ten times or more. This chain uses TRBV12-3 or TRBV12-4 with TRBJ1-2; 9 nucleotides align to TRBD1. This CDR3 is built from 16 residues. J was trimmed by 4 bases and V by 3 bases; bases with no gene match: 9. This CDR3 is CASSFEFDRGSYGYTF. The DNA for the CDR3 is TGTGCCAGCAGTTTTGAATTCGACAGGGGGTCCTATGGCTACACCTTC.

The table lists this clonotype with a few counts. The gene calls are TRBV20-1 and TRBJ1-2; 7 nucleotides match TRBD1. CDR1 DFQATT and CDR2 SNEGSKA come from the germline V gene (reference sequence). J was trimmed by 4 bases and V by 6 bases; bases with no gene match: 5. CDR3 length: 12 residues. The CDR3 region has the DNA TGCAGTGCCGTCGACAGGGTCTATGGCTACACCTTC. It codes for CSAVDRVYGYTF.

As DNA, the CDR3 is TGTGCCTGGAGTGTACCGCGACTAGCGGGCCCACAGTACTTC. It is translated as CAWSVPRLAGPQYF. The rearrangement joins TRBV30 to TRBJ2-7; TRBD2 agrees at 10 bases. The germline V gene encodes CDR1 GTSNPN and CDR2 SVGIG (reference sequence). J was trimmed by 10 bases and V by 0 bases; bases with no gene match: 9. This CDR3 is built from 14 residues.

This clonotype has ten or more counts. V and J are TRBV5-1 and TRBJ2-2, with D unresolved. The ends were cut back, 5 bases at V and 2 bases at J, with 10 bases in the middle. Germline lookup yields CDR1 SGHRS and CDR2 YFSETQ. CDR3 length: 14 residues. The CDR3 bases are TGCGCCAGCAGTAGAGACGGTAACACCGGGGAGCTGTTTTTT. The encoded protein is CASSRDGNTGELFF. Full variable domain (missing parts from reference TRBV5-1 and TRBJ2-2): KAGVTQTPRYLIKTRGQQVTLSCSPISGHRSVSWYQQTPGQGLQFLFEYFSETQRNKGNFPGRFSGRQFSNSRSEMNVSTLELGDSALYLCASSRDGNTGELFFGEGSRLTVL.